This TCR beta chain originates from a study of blood T cell repertoires in COVID-19. Study-wide background: Researchers got acute and convalescent COVID-19 samples from the United States, Italy and Spain. Nucleic acid was either cDNA or gDNA, and it came from T cells, B-cell-depleted T cells, or PBMCs.

In the original analysis: Amplification of reference gene primers provided the estimated nucleated cell counts. Produced via immunoSEQ multiplex PCR; TCRdb's table is partial and in-frame only. The DNA gave D and trimming, while V, J and clone size come from that table. The repertoire has around 250,000 clones, roughly 86% of them found once; the top ten carry 3.6%. The CDR3 runs 15 residues. Germline V lookup: CDR1 SGHNT, CDR2 YENEEA. The V end was cut by 4 bases, the J end by 9 bases, with 18 bases between. This clone appeared once. The sample was peripheral blood. The gene calls are TRBV11-3 and TRBJ2-2, with D possibly TRBD1 on 6 matching bases. The source of this sequence is a young man with active or convalescent COVID-19. The CDR3 loop is CASSSVQGNPRELFF. CDR3 sequence (DNA): TGTGCCAGCAGCTCGGTACAGGGAAACCCCCGGGAGCTGTTTTTT.